One sample yielded the 27 T cell receptor beta chains listed below, sequenced in a study of identical twins (dated by TCRdb to about 2016). Receptor libraries were prepared by 5' RACE. The instrument was an Illumina HiSeq 2000. TCRdb reprocessing: public reads trimmed at Q25 with fastp, clones called with MiXCR, in-frame beta chains kept. For every CDR3 protein sequence, its rows merge into one entry that carries the most common genes and DNA. The sample table shows approximately 210,000 distinct CDR3 sequences, and around 15% are seen once. 35% to 50% of the sample is held by the ten biggest clonotypes. The sample also formed part of further work on T cells expressing NK-cell markers.

The sample comprised CD8+ T cells sorted from blood. The receptors were sampled from a woman between 18 and 30 years old in good health.

V gene TRBV19 combines with J gene TRBJ2-3; possible D gene TRBD2, 6 bases. CDR1 LNHDA and CDR2 SQIVND come from the germline V gene (reference sequence). V was trimmed by 4 bases and J by 3 bases, leaving 14 bases between them. This CDR3 has 15 residues. The CDR3 loop is CASSTTSDSTDTQYF. CDR3 bases: TGTGCCAGTAGTACGACTAGTGATTCGACAGATACGCAGTATTTT.

This clonotype showed up just a few times. The chain is built from TRBV7-8 and TRBJ2-2, with a weak D call TRBD1 (6 bases). V was pared by 3 bases and J by 6 bases, with 8 bases between. Germline V CDR1 and CDR2: SGHVS, FQNEAQ. The CDR3 extends over 13 amino acids. As DNA, the CDR3 is TGTGCCAGCAGCTTTGGGGGCTCCGGGGAGCTGTTTTTT. This sequence encodes CASSFGGSGELFF.

The genes are TRBV7-9 and TRBJ1-2, with D perhaps TRBD1 (5 bases). From germline, CDR1 is SEHNR and CDR2 FQNEAQ (reference sequence). CDR3 size: 16 residues. Trimming took off 5 bases at V and 3 bases at J, with 19 bases between the two ends. CDR3 loop: CASSPAGGQEYYGYTF. For the CDR3, the DNA is TGTGCCAGCAGCCCCGCGGGGGGTCAGGAGTACTATGGCTACACCTTC.

This clonotype was seen more than once but under ten times. The CDR3 protein is CSVVGQGAGELFF. Written as DNA, the CDR3 is TGCAGCGTTGTAGGACAGGGGGCCGGGGAGCTGTTTTTT. The V call is TRBV29-1, the J call TRBJ2-2, with 10 bases aligning to TRBD1. Losses at the gene ends were 4 bases for V and 6 bases for J; bases not matched to a gene: 2. The CDR3 covers 13 residues. Looked up from germline, CDR1 is SQVTM and CDR2 is ANQGSEA.

This clonotype came up a few times. V usage is TRBV5-6 and J usage is TRBJ2-5; D is unclear. CDR3 length: 13 residues. With 3 bases removed from V and 3 bases from J, the gap between germline ends came to 9 bases. Germline loops: CDR1 SGHDT, CDR2 YYEEEE. The CDR3: CASSSLLEETQYF. The CDR3 DNA follows: TGTGCCAGCAGCTCCCTGTTAGAAGAGACCCAGTACTTC.

J is TRBJ2-7 and V is TRBV7-9; no clear D gene. V lost 5 bases and J lost 1, with 15 bases in between. The germline gives CDR1 SEHNR, CDR2 FQNEAQ (reference sequence). This CDR3 is 15 amino acids long. CDR3 nucleotides: TGTGCCAGCAGCCCTAACGTTCGTCGTTCCTACGAGCAGTACTTC. Protein: CASSPNVRRSYEQYF.

This clonotype was detected a few times. This rearrangement joins TRBV6-2 or TRBV6-3 to TRBJ1-5; D may be TRBD1 (6 bases). V lost 6 bases and J lost 4, with 7 bases in between. In germline, CDR1 is MNHEY, CDR2 SVGEGT. This CDR3 comprises 12 residues. The CDR3 reads CASRDRNQPQHF. The CDR3 DNA reads as TGTGCCAGCAGGGACAGAAATCAGCCCCAGCATTTT.

This clonotype was picked up a small number of times. This chain joins TRBV29-1 and TRBJ2-1, with D perhaps assigned TRBD1 or TRBD2 (5 bases each). The CDR3 is made up of 12 amino acids. CDR1 is SQVTM and CDR2 is ANQGSEA in the germline V gene. Trimming cost V 8 bases and J 6 bases, with 14 bases left between them. The chain's CDR3 is CSSQGASNEQFF. The CDR3 DNA is TGCAGCAGCCAGGGAGCCTCCAATGAGCAGTTCTTC.

This clonotype was detected ten times or more. The rearrangement uses TRBV12-3 or TRBV12-4 and TRBJ2-1; the D is unclear. The V gene lost 4 bases and the J gene lost 5 bases, with 6 bases spanning the gap. The CDR3 covers 12 residues. The CDR3 DNA sequence: TGTGCCAGCAGTTACGGAAACAATGAGCAGTTCTTC. Translating it yields CASSYGNNEQFF.

The chain links TRBV11-2 to TRBJ1-2; maybe TRBD1 (6 bases). The V gene lost 1 base and the J gene lost 6 bases, with 15 bases spanning the gap. From germline, CDR1 is SGHAT and CDR2 FQNNGV. The CDR3 length is 15 residues. The chain's CDR3 is CASSLALSGADGYTF. In nucleotides, the CDR3 is TGTGCCAGCAGCTTAGCCTTATCGGGGGCGGATGGCTACACCTTC.

The table lists this clonotype with many counts. The rearrangement links TRBV7-9 to TRBJ1-1, with 7 bases fitting TRBD1. The V segment lost 5 bases and the J segment 4 bases; nucleotides outside the gene matches: 13. The CDR3 has 16 residues. Germline V CDR1 and CDR2: SEHNR, FQNEAQ (reference sequence). The CDR3 sequence: CASSLGGLTPGTEAFF. The CDR3 DNA reads as TGTGCCAGCAGCCTAGGGGGCCTAACCCCGGGCACTGAAGCTTTCTTT.

The V gene is TRBV27, the J gene TRBJ2-5; D not certain. V shed 0 bases and J shed 5 bases, with 7 bases lying between them. Looked up from germline, CDR1 is MNHEY and CDR2 is SMNVEV (reference sequence). The CDR3 runs to 13 residues. The CDR3 nucleotides are TGTGCCAGCAGTTTATCCCTGAGGGAGACCCAGTACTTC. This encodes CASSLSLRETQYF.

The CDR3 sequence is CASSTRGANVLTF. DNA for the CDR3: TGTGCCAGCAGTACGAGGGGGGCCAACGTCCTGACTTTC. V and J are TRBV27 and TRBJ2-6; unclear D gene. V was pared by 5 bases and J by 4 bases, with 6 bases between. CDR1 and CDR2 from the germline V gene are MNHEY and SMNVEV (reference sequence). There are 13 residues in the CDR3.

This sequence joins TRBV12-3 or TRBV12-4 and TRBJ2-5; 9 bases fit TRBD1. Trimming cost V 5 bases and J 5 bases; bases outside gene matches: 12. The CDR3 spans 16 residues. CDR3: CASSLPPQGARETQYF. In DNA form, the CDR3 reads TGTGCCAGCAGTCTACCGCCACAGGGGGCGCGTGAGACCCAGTACTTC.

The chain couples TRBV12-3 or TRBV12-4 to TRBJ2-2; tentatively, D is TRBD2 (6 bases). CDR3 length equals 14 residues. V was clipped by 6 bases and J by 6 bases, with 14 bases between them. This CDR3 is CASSHGAGSGELFF. The CDR3 DNA sequence: TGTGCCAGCAGCCATGGAGCGGGCTCCGGGGAGCTGTTTTTT.

This clonotype was counted many times. CDR3 nucleotides: TGTGCCAGCAGTTTTGCAGGGGAGCTGTTTTTT. It codes for CASSFAGELFF. The chain employs TRBV12-3 or TRBV12-4 and TRBJ2-2; no firm D call. The CDR3 runs to 11 residues. The germline V and J ends were trimmed by 3 bases and 8 bases, with 4 bases remaining between them.

The chain carries TRBV21-1 and TRBJ2-1; TRBD1, the table's D call, lacks a check against the DNA. TRBV21-1 is described as a pseudogene. This CDR3 has 17 amino acids. CDR3 region: CASSIPQGFSGCNEQFF. The CDR3 nucleotides are TGTGCCAGCAGCATTCCGCAGGGTTTTTCGGGATGCAATGAGCAGTTCTTC.

The chain has TRBV5-5 and TRBJ2-7; either TRBD1 or TRBD2 may fit D (6 bases each). V was trimmed by 1 base and J by 4 bases, leaving 12 bases between them. Germline V gene sequence: CDR1 SGHKS, CDR2 YYEKEE (reference sequence). This CDR3 region has 14 residues. This CDR3 is CASSLWGAGYEQYF. The CDR3 nucleotides read TGTGCCAGCAGCTTGTGGGGGGCGGGGTACGAGCAGTACTTC.

J is TRBJ1-1 and V is TRBV7-9; no firm D call. CDR3 length: 12 residues. Looked up from germline, CDR1 is SEHNR and CDR2 is FQNEAQ (reference sequence). V lost 5 bases, J lost 3 bases, and 7 bases lay in between. This chain's CDR3 is CASSPQDTEAFF. Here the CDR3 DNA reads TGTGCCAGCAGCCCCCAGGACACTGAAGCTTTCTTT. The full variable domain, completed using reference TRBV7-9 and TRBJ1-1, is DTGVSQNPRHKITKRGQNVTFRCDPISEHNRLYWYRQTLGQGPEFLTYFQNEAQLEKSRLLSDRFSAERPKGSFSTLEIQRTEQGDSAMYLCASSPQDTEAFFGQGTRLTVV.

This clonotype was found a few times. The genes are TRBV9 and TRBJ2-7, with 7 bases that match TRBD2. Germline CDR1 reads SGDLS; CDR2 reads YYNGEE. V lost 4 bases, J lost 2 bases, and 12 bases stayed unmatched. CDR3 size: 16 residues. CDR3 sequence reads: CASSPTSGAGAYEQYF. The CDR3 region has the DNA TGTGCCAGCAGCCCGACCTCGGGTGCGGGAGCCTACGAGCAGTACTTC.

This sequence joins TRBV12-3 or TRBV12-4 and TRBJ1-2, with TRBD1 matching 9 bases. The CDR3 contains 13 residues. The V segment lost 5 bases and the J segment 7 bases; nucleotides outside the gene matches: 5. CDR3 in DNA: TGTGCCAGCAGTCTACAGGGGGCCTTTGGCTACACCTTC. This sequence encodes CASSLQGAFGYTF.

The rearrangement uses TRBV29-1 and TRBJ2-7; no clear D gene. With 3 bases removed from V and 4 bases from J, the gap between germline ends came to 16 bases. The germline V gene encodes CDR1 SQVTM and CDR2 ANQGSEA. The CDR3 covers 14 residues. The CDR3 bases are TGCAGCGTTGAGTGGCCCCGGGCAGCATACGAGCAGTACTTC. This sequence encodes CSVEWPRAAYEQYF.

The chain carries TRBV29-1 and TRBJ1-3; 8 bases align to TRBD1. The germline V gene encodes CDR1 SQVTM and CDR2 ANQGSEA. The CDR3 totals 13 residues. With 7 bases clipped from V and 3 bases from J, the junction kept 5 bases outside the gene matches. The CDR3 spells CSALGQGGNTIYF. In DNA form, the CDR3 reads TGCAGCGCCTTAGGACAGGGTGGAAACACCATATATTTT. The full variable domain, with the rest looked up from reference TRBV29-1 and TRBJ1-3, is SAVISQKPSRDICQRGTSLTIQCQVDSQVTMMFWYRQQPGQSLTLIATANQGSEATYESGFVIDKFPISRPNLTFSTLTVSNMSPEDSSIYLCSALGQGGNTIYFGEGSWLTVV.

There are a few counts of this clonotype. The chain links TRBV12-3 or TRBV12-4 to TRBJ2-1; TRBD2 aligns across 12 bases. Trimming at V came to 7 bases and at J to 9 bases, leaving 10 bases not matched to a gene. This CDR3 is 15 amino acids long. CDR3 bases: TGTGCCAGCACCCTCCGGACTAGCGGGATCTTTGAGCAGTTCTTC. Its protein is CASTLRTSGIFEQFF.

This clonotype was seen only a few times. V usage is TRBV27 and J usage is TRBJ2-7; 8 nucleotides match TRBD2. The CDR3 is 15 residues long. The V and J ends lost 3 bases and 3 bases, in that order; junction bases with no gene match: 7. Germline V gene sequence: CDR1 MNHEY, CDR2 SMNVEV (reference sequence). CDR3 protein: CASSLLAGGIYEQYF. The CDR3 DNA reads as TGTGCCAGCAGTTTGTTGGCGGGGGGAATCTACGAGCAGTACTTC.

This clonotype was detected ten times or more. The chain combines TRBV12-3 or TRBV12-4 with TRBJ2-7; TRBD1 matches at 7 bases. V shed 6 bases and J 3 bases; nucleotides not matched to a gene: 5. This CDR3 contains 13 residues. CDR3 coding DNA: TGTGCCAGCAGCACCGCAGGGGGCTACGAGCAGTACTTC. Its protein product is CASSTAGGYEQYF.

Concerning this clonotype itself: A read error may produce the germline difference seen at one junction end. The chain uses TRBV20-1 and TRBJ2-6, with 8 bases that match TRBD1. From germline, CDR1 is DFQATT and CDR2 SNEGSKA (reference sequence). This CDR3 spans 12 amino acids. This CDR3 is CSARGADRDPAF. Here the CDR3 DNA reads TGCAGTGCTAGAGGCGCGGACAGGGACCCAGCTTTC.